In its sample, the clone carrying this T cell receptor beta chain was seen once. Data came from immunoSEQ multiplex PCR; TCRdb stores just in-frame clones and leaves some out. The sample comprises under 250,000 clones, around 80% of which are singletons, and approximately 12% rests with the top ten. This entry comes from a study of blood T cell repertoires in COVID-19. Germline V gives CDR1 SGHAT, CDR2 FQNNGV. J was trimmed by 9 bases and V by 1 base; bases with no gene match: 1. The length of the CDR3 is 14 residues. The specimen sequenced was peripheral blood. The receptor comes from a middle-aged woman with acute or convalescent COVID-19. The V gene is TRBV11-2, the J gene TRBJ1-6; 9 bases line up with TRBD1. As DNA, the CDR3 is TGTGCCAGCAGCTTAGGGACAGGGGTTTCACCCCTCCACTTT. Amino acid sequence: CASSLGTGVSPLHF. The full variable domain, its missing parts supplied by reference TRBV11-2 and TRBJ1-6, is EAGVAQSPRYKIIEKRQSVAFWCNPISGHATLYWYQQILGQGPKLLIQFQNNGVVDDSQLPKDRFSAERLKGVDSTLKIQPAKLEDSAVYLCASSLGTGVSPLHFGNGTRLTVT.